The T cell receptor beta chain under discussion was sequenced for a study of T cells in Graves' hyperthyroidism and ophthalmopathy (dated by TCRdb to the late 2010s). Context from the whole study: Peripheral blood was sampled at the time of initial diagnosis, prior to any treatment. To identify distinguishing TCR V-J signatures, a discovery cohort of around 100 patients was used, comprising 43 with Graves' ophthalmopathy and approximately 58 with stable Graves' hyperthyroidism. The paper reports TCR Vbeta CDR3 sequencing of over 130 peripheral blood samples: some 44 ophthalmopathy, about 75 hyperthyroidism and approximately 17 progressor patients. Prospective prediction of ophthalmopathy was tested in an independent validation cohort consisting of 18 hyperthyroidism patients and more than 15 patients who later progressed to ophthalmopathy. After sampling, hyperthyroidism patients received methimazole starting at 30 mg daily, and ophthalmopathy patients received high-dose intravenous methylprednisolone. Thyroid tissue and blood T-cell repertoires from more than 5 Graves' hyperthyroidism patients were also compared in the study. The 85 to 100 discovery patients were randomly split 7:3 into training and test sets. Results and caveats for the whole study, not just this receptor: Most expanded thyroid clonotypes (frequency above 0.001) were also detected in blood, a finding suggesting that blood repertoires may reflect thyroid immune responses. In validation, the model predicted progression to ophthalmopathy with over 65% sensitivity and approximately 78% specificity, a median of roughly seven months before onset. Ophthalmopathy was separated from stable hyperthyroidism by a 13 V-J signature model, with 87.88% sensitivity and about 81% specificity obtained in cross-validation and 80%/75% obtained in testing. No statistical method was used to set the sample size in advance, and investigators knew the group allocation.

The germline V gene (reference sequence) yields SEHNR for CDR1 and FQNEAQ for CDR2. Measured from the cysteine to the phenylalanine, the CDR3 is 17 residues long. The DNA shown is the 51-base CDR3, in frame from base 1. V is cut by 6 bases and J by 1 base, and the space between the germline ends is 18 bases. The TCR beta CDR3 regions were amplified from RNA transcripts. The TCR CDR3 was subjected to a first round of RT-PCR using the HTBI primer set and the Qiagen OneStep RT-PCR kit. A second multiplex PCR round built the libraries, followed by size selection and purification. Paired-end sequencing of the libraries was performed with 100 bp reads on an Illumina HiSeq2000. Turning to the authors' computational methods: SOAPnuke was used to process the raw data, throwing out any read that contained adapters or uncalled bases, had a mean Phred below 15, or lacked an exact constant-primer or identifier match. COPE v1.2.5 was used to merge the high-quality paired reads, and each unique nucleotide sequence was defined as a clonotype. MiTCR v1.1 was used to align the clonotypes against IMGT TRBV, TRBD and TRBJ reference segments. The analysis included only V-J combinations with a frequency above 0.0001, which together covered approximately 99% of the repertoires. The TCS score was defined as the ratio of F50 (clonal expansion) to E x V (chaos), calculated using BLOSUM62-based TCRdist between CDR3 peptides within each V-J. Welch's t-statistics and random forest reduced fewer than 550 V-J features to some 14, which were used in a naive Bayes classifier (R e1071). TCRdb itself trimmed the public reads at Q25 with fastp, ran MiXCR and retained productive beta chains. Rows merge per CDR3 protein into single entries with the most common DNA and genes. None of the V and J calls come from the authors' own analysis; TCRdb made them. The sample includes under 800,000 distinct CDR3 sequences, with around 13% observed a single time. The top ten clonotypes cover about 10% of the sample.

Turning to this clonotype: Its binding antigen is unknown. No clone much larger than this one lies a single base away; base qualities are absent.

Stable Graves' hyperthyroidism was defined as no progression to ophthalmopathy during 18 months of follow-up. The hyperthyroidism patients were between 18 and 65 years old and newly diagnosed, with a disease duration of less than 2 months. The study excluded patients with uncontrolled infections, other autoimmune diseases, pregnancy or lactation. Diagnoses were established on the basis of clinical symptoms, serum thyroxine and TRAb, thyroid ultrasound, and orbital computed tomography. PBMCs were isolated from approximately 10 ml of fresh peripheral blood by Ficoll-Paque density gradient centrifugation. Total RNA was extracted with Trizol reagent, and quality was checked on an Agilent 2100 Bioanalyzer.

This clonotype originated in a woman between 18 and 30 years old with Graves' hyperthyroidism. The specimen was blood. The V gene is TRBV7-9 and the J gene is TRBJ2-2; the D gene could be TRBD1 or TRBD2, each one agreeing over 5 bases. The CDR3 region: CASSPVGDPLNTGELFF. The DNA sequence is TGTGCCAGCAGTCCCGTCGGGGACCCACTGAACACCGGGGAGCTGTTTTTT.